There are many counts of the clone carrying this TCR beta chain. Its antigen is still unknown. This sample is part of a study of T cells in Graves' hyperthyroidism and ophthalmopathy. Study findings and constraints: Most clonotypes that expanded in the thyroid above 0.001 also showed up in blood. Ophthalmopathy stood apart from stable hyperthyroidism in a 13 V-J model.

RNA transcripts yielded amplified TCR beta CDR3 regions. HTBI primers were employed in a first-round RT-PCR of the TCR CDR3. TCRdb called the multiplex PCR reads again in MiXCR, with one record for every CDR3 protein. The sample lists more than 500,000 distinct CDR3 sequences; about 16% were seen once. Diagnosis of hyperthyroidism was new in patients aged 18 to 65, and its duration was under 2 months. Every diagnosis used clinical symptoms, serum thyroxine and TRAb, thyroid ultrasound and orbital computed tomography. Trimming removed 0 bases from V and 1 base from J, with 9 bases in between. The CDR3 has 15 residues. CDR1 is SGHAT and CDR2 is FQNNGV in the germline V gene.

The sequence was collected from a woman in her thirties with Graves' hyperthyroidism. This chain links TRBV11-2 with TRBJ2-5, with TRBD2 as a possible D gene (5 bases). Sequencing used blood. The CDR3 spells CASSLDRGFQETQYF. The CDR3 DNA is TGTGCCAGCAGCTTAGATCGGGGTTTCCAAGAGACCCAGTACTTC.